The rows below give T cell receptor beta chains drawn from one sample of a study of blood T cell repertoires in COVID-19. Generated by immunoSEQ multiplex PCR, the TCRdb table keeps only in-frame clones and is missing some. The sample records under 130,000 clones, 70% to 90% being singletons. The sequenced material came from peripheral blood. Receptor source: a human donor in a cohort sampled during active COVID-19. Each CDR3 is given with its conserved first and last residue. A D gene is named only where the DNA matches it firmly. Part of the rows lack a size; the others show once, few, many or a class for expanded clones.

length,J,D,size,V,CDR3,DNA
15,TRBJ1-5,NA,NA,TRBV2,CASSRSGGSNQPQHF,TGTGCCAGCTCGCGGTCGGGGGGCAGCAATCAGCCCCAGCATTTT
15,TRBJ2-7,TRBD1,NA,TRBV30,CAWSVLGQGKYEQYF,TGTGCCTGGAGTGTACTGGGACAGGGAAAATACGAGCAGTACTTC
15,TRBJ1-5,TRBD1,once,TRBV19,CASLKTGSSNQPQHF,TGTGCCAGTCTTAAGACAGGGAGCAGCAATCAGCCCCAGCATTTT
14,TRBJ1-1,NA,NA,TRBV18,CASSPAGVNTEAFF,TGTGCCAGCTCACCCGCAGGGGTGAACACTGAAGCTTTCTTT
15,TRBJ2-1,TRBD2,NA,TRBV29-1,CSVERGSGSSDEQFF,TGCAGCGTTGAGAGGGGTAGCGGGAGTAGTGATGAGCAGTTCTTC
16,TRBJ2-1,NA,NA,TRBV12-1,CASSQHTGGANNEQFF,TGTGCCAGCAGCCAACACACAGGGGGCGCGAATAATGAGCAGTTCTTC
13,TRBJ1-1,NA,NA,TRBV5-1,CASSSTGNPEAFF,TGCGCCAGCAGCTCCACAGGGAATCCTGAAGCTTTCTTT
13,TRBJ1-1,TRBD1,NA,TRBV24-1,CATSGPGQGQAFF,TGTGCCACCAGTGGTCCCGGACAGGGACAAGCTTTCTTT
17,TRBJ1-1,TRBD1,NA,TRBV5-1,CASSHTGTGAGNTEAFF,TGCGCCAGCAGCCACACGGGGACAGGGGCGGGGAACACTGAAGCTTTCTTT
14,TRBJ1-1,NA,NA,TRBV2,CASSVKAGNTEAFF,TGTGCCAGCAGCGTCAAAGCGGGGAACACTGAAGCTTTCTTT
15,TRBJ2-7,TRBD2,NA,TRBV7-3,CASSSIAGSLGEQYF,TGTGCCAGCAGCTCCATAGCGGGGAGCTTGGGCGAGCAGTACTTC
18,TRBJ2-3,TRBD2,NA,TRBV9,CASSPDRLAETRTDTQYF,TGTGCCAGCAGCCCAGACCGTCTAGCGGAAACTCGCACAGATACGCAGTATTTT
15,TRBJ2-7,TRBD1,NA,TRBV27,CASSISGQVPGGKYF,TGTGCCAGCAGTATTTCCGGACAGGTCCCAGGCGGCAAGTACTTC
15,TRBJ1-5,NA,NA,TRBV7-8,CASSPGQISNQPQHF,TGTGCCAGCAGCCCAGGACAAATTAGCAATCAGCCCCAGCATTTT
16,TRBJ2-1,TRBD1,NA,TRBV6-2/TRBV6-3,CASSASGQGAGDEQFF,TGTGCCAGCAGTGCATCGGGACAGGGGGCGGGTGATGAGCAGTTCTTC
15,TRBJ1-6,NA,NA,TRBV2,CASSDPTVGFSPLHF,TGTGCCAGCAGTGACCCGACAGTCGGGTTTTCACCCCTCCACTTT
11,TRBJ1-1,NA,NA,TRBV7-9,CASSLEGSAFF,TGTGCCAGCAGCTTAGAGGGGTCCGCTTTCTTT
16,TRBJ2-5,NA,NA,TRBV5-6,CASSSGAGNNQETQYF,TGTGCCAGCAGTTCGGGCGCAGGGAATAACCAAGAGACCCAGTACTTC
14,TRBJ1-5,NA,few,TRBV6-6,CASSYPETNQPQHF,TGTGCCAGCAGTTACCCCGAAACTAATCAGCCCCAGCATTTT
10,TRBJ1-2,NA,once,TRBV20-1,CSASPDGYTF,TGCAGTGCTAGTCCGGATGGCTACACCTTC
11,TRBJ1-1,NA,NA,TRBV12-3/TRBV12-4,CASSLYYEAFF,TGTGCCAGCAGTTTATACTATGAAGCTTTCTTT
15,TRBJ2-7,TRBD1,NA,TRBV29-1,CSVLAQGAGIHEQYF,TGCAGCGTTCTTGCTCAGGGGGCTGGGATCCACGAGCAGTACTTC
14,TRBJ2-5,NA,NA,TRBV6-5,CASSYSDSQETQYF,TGTGCCAGCAGTTACTCGGACAGCCAAGAGACCCAGTACTTC
13,TRBJ1-2,TRBD1,NA,TRBV30,CAWTATGTGAPTF,TGTGCCTGGACTGCAACCGGGACAGGGGCTCCCACCTTC
17,TRBJ2-1,TRBD2,NA,TRBV5-1,CASSLALAGGRYNEQFF,TGCGCCAGCAGCTTGGCGTTGGCGGGAGGCCGCTACAATGAGCAGTTCTTC
16,TRBJ2-1,NA,NA,TRBV29-1,CSVEEGTGSSYNEQFF,TGCAGCGTTGAAGAAGGAACAGGGTCATCCTACAATGAGCAGTTCTTC
16,TRBJ2-2,NA,NA,TRBV24-1,CATSDLYRGGPGELFF,TGTGCCACCAGTGATTTGTATAGGGGGGGGCCCGGGGAGCTGTTTTTT
13,TRBJ2-3,NA,NA,TRBV19,CASTKQGSDTQYF,TGTGCCAGTACCAAACAGGGCTCAGATACGCAGTATTTT
16,TRBJ2-3,TRBD2,NA,TRBV10-3,CAIKERAGGGTDTQYF,TGTGCCATCAAGGAGCGAGCGGGGGGGGGCACAGATACGCAGTATTTT
15,TRBJ2-5,NA,NA,TRBV11-2,CASSLRATNQETQYF,TGTGCCAGCAGCTTAAGAGCTACGAATCAAGAGACCCAGTACTTC
14,TRBJ2-7,NA,NA,TRBV7-8,CASSAHWGAYEQYF,TGTGCCAGCAGCGCCCACTGGGGGGCCTACGAGCAGTACTTC
14,TRBJ2-7,NA,NA,TRBV28,CASSLLQAAKGQYF,TGTGCCAGCAGTTTACTTCAGGCTGCGAAAGGGCAGTACTTC
15,TRBJ2-3,TRBD2,NA,TRBV5-1,CASSLAAGGTDTQYF,TGCGCCAGCAGCTTGGCCGCGGGAGGCACAGATACGCAGTATTTT
17,TRBJ1-6,TRBD1,NA,TRBV18,CASSSTTGSLGDSPLHF,TGTGCCAGCTCATCAACGACAGGGTCCTTAGGTGATTCACCCCTCCACTTT
15,TRBJ1-4,NA,NA,TRBV3-1/TRBV3-2,CASSQDSGVGEKLFF,TGTGCCAGCAGCCAAGATTCGGGGGTCGGTGAAAAACTGTTTTTT
12,TRBJ1-1,NA,NA,TRBV23-1,CASNGEGTEAFF,TGCGCCAGCAATGGGGAGGGCACTGAAGCTTTCTTT
12,TRBJ2-7,NA,NA,TRBV6-5,CASSSTTGEQYF,TGTGCCAGCAGTTCCACTACGGGGGAGCAGTACTTC
17,TRBJ2-3,NA,NA,TRBV14,CASSQGYREWGTDTQYF,TGTGCCAGCAGCCAAGGATACCGGGAATGGGGCACAGATACGCAGTATTTT
16,TRBJ2-1,TRBD2,NA,TRBV7-9,CASSLGPAGVNNEQFF,TGTGCCAGCAGCTTAGGACCAGCGGGGGTTAACAATGAGCAGTTCTTC
13,TRBJ2-5,NA,NA,TRBV27,CASSARDQETQYF,TGTGCCAGCAGTGCCCGGGACCAAGAGACCCAGTACTTC
16,TRBJ1-3,TRBD1,NA,TRBV14,CASSHHRDSSGNTIYF,TGTGCCAGCAGCCACCACAGGGACAGCTCTGGAAACACCATATATTTT
16,TRBJ1-1,NA,NA,TRBV3-1/TRBV3-2,CASSPFLQGGYTEAFF,TGTGCCAGCAGCCCGTTCTTACAGGGAGGGTACACTGAAGCTTTCTTT
14,TRBJ2-7,NA,once,TRBV28,CASSAGTVPREQYF,TGTGCCAGCAGTGCGGGGACCGTACCTCGGGAGCAGTACTTC
16,TRBJ2-6,TRBD1,NA,TRBV28,CASSFDRASGANVLTF,TGTGCCAGCAGTTTTGACAGGGCGTCGGGGGCCAACGTCCTGACTTTC
16,TRBJ2-7,TRBD2,once,TRBV6-1,CASRELAGGPPYEQYF,TGTGCCAGCAGAGAACTAGCGGGGGGGCCCCCTTACGAGCAGTACTTC
14,TRBJ2-5,NA,NA,TRBV6-6,CASSLGPAQETQYF,TGTGCCAGCAGCCTGGGGCCAGCACAAGAGACCCAGTACTTC
15,TRBJ1-1,TRBD1,NA,TRBV5-5,CASSAHTGGYTEAFF,TGTGCCAGCAGCGCCCATACAGGGGGGTACACTGAAGCTTTCTTT
20,TRBJ2-6,NA,NA,TRBV9,CASSARRPGLSEPGANVLTF,TGTGCCAGCAGCGCTCGCCGCCCAGGGTTATCCGAGCCTGGGGCCAACGTCCTGACTTTC
14,TRBJ1-2,NA,few,TRBV5-1,CASSLETANYGYTF,TGCGCCAGCAGCTTGGAGACAGCTAACTATGGCTACACCTTC
14,TRBJ2-7,TRBD1,NA,TRBV5-4,CASSSRDREREQYF,TGTGCCAGCAGCAGCCGGGACAGGGAGCGCGAGCAGTACTTC
15,TRBJ2-3,NA,NA,TRBV5-4,CASSLAVAGTDTQYF,TGTGCCAGCAGCTTGGCTGTAGCGGGCACAGATACGCAGTATTTT
13,TRBJ1-1,TRBD1,NA,TRBV6-5,CASSSGQGARAFF,TGTGCCAGCAGTTCCGGACAGGGGGCGCGTGCTTTCTTT
13,TRBJ1-2,TRBD1,NA,TRBV19,CASRRGQYYGYTF,TGTGCCAGTAGAAGGGGACAGTACTATGGCTACACCTTC